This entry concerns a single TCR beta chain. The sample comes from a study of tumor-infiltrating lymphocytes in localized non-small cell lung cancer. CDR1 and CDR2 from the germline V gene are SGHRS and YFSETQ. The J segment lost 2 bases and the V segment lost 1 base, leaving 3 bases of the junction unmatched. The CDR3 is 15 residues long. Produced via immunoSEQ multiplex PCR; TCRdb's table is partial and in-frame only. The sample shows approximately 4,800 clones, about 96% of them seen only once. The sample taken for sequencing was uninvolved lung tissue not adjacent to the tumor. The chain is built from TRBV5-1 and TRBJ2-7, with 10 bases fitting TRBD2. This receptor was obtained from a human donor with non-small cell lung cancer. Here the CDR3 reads CASSLSSGGTYEQYF. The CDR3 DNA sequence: TGCGCCAGCAGCTTGTCTAGCGGGGGAACCTACGAGCAGTACTTC.